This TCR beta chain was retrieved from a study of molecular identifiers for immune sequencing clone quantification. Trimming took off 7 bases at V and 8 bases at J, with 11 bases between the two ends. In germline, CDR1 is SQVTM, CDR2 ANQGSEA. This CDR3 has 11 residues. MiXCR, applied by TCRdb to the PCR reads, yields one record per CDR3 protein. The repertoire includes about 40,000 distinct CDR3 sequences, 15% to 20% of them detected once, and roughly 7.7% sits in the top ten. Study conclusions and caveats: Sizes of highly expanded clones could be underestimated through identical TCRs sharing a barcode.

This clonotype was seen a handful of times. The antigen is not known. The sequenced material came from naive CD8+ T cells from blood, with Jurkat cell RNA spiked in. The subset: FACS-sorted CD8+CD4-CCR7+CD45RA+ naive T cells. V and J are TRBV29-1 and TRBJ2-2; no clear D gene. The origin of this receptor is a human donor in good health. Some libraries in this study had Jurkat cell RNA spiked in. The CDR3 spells CSAHTAGELFF. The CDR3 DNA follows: TGCAGCGCACATACAGCGGGGGAGCTGTTTTTT.